This entry describes one T cell receptor beta chain. Its specific antigen is unknown. Base-call qualities are not available, and no considerably larger clone is one nucleotide away. This record belongs to a study of T cell responses to AZD1222 COVID-19 vaccine (dated by TCRdb to the early 2020s). Study-wide context: TCR sequencing covered over 230 trial participants: 207 given two doses of AZD1222 and about 26 given two doses of MenACWY control vaccine. Enrollment into the trials was organized by age into subgroups of 18-55, 56-69 and 70-plus years, and those subgroups contained roughly 140, 27 and 60 TCR-sequenced participants, respectively. Results and caveats for the whole study, not just this receptor: The 56-69-year group was small, and its depth increase did not reach significance, likely because of low power. Vaccine-associated CD4 TCRs spanned the whole spike protein, with dominant responses in regions 160-218 and 743-854. Most participants were white British and females outnumbered males, and the authors suggested that clonal diversity may have been underestimated. Reportedly, almost half of the unique spike-specific TCRs recognized epitopes lying outside the regions that are mutated in the B.1.351 and B.1.1.7 variants. A significant rise in spike-specific TCR breadth and depth was observed after two AZD1222 doses relative to day 0 and relative to MenACWY recipients. Conclusions about previously exposed vaccinees are limited because only a handful of AZD1222 recipients were SARS-CoV-2 seropositive at baseline. No day 14 peak-response samples were available, so repertoires were characterized only after the peak T cell response.

V lost 5 bases and J lost 0 bases, and the count of bases not matched to a germline gene is 3. Based on the germline V gene, the CDR1 and CDR2 sequences are SNHLY and FYNNEI. Counted from cysteine to phenylalanine, this CDR3 has 15 amino acids. Only the CDR3 DNA is retained, 45 bases long and in frame from the first base. This sample's time point label indicates: about 28 days (+/-7) after the second vaccine dose. AZD1222 recipients whose second dose came at about 4 weeks and those whose second dose came at about 12 weeks were combined into one group, since spike-specific TCR depth and breadth did not differ between the two schedules. Vaccinee samples were obtained from the UK trials COV001 and COV002, which included a single-blind randomized controlled phase 2/3 trial of AZD1222 (ChAdOx1 nCoV-19) in healthy adults. Trial participant PBMC samples were collected at day 0 and day 28 after the second dose for TCRbeta chain sequencing.

The CDR3 regions of human TCRbeta chains were analyzed by immunosequencing. In the original analysis: Repertoire TCRs were matched against a reference library of SARS-CoV-2-specific TCRs generated with the MIRA antigen-specificity platform. Breadth was defined as the fraction of unique TCRs that were SARS-CoV-2-associated. Depth was defined as the fraction of total T cells that were SARS-CoV-2-associated. Using the MIRA data, each spike-specific TCR was assigned both to the spike region to which the TCR was reactive and to a CD4 or CD8 class. Log10-transformed breadth and depth values were compared by one-way ANOVA with Sidak's multiple comparisons tests. TCRdb stores this immuneACCESS table with in-frame sequences only. Part of the clones is absent; in the studies checked, under half of the shortfall reflects unresolved V genes, and no reason is known for the rest. V, J and clone size are those of that table, while D and trimming were read from the DNA. Present in this sample are around 140,000 clones, 92% of which were seen just once. Over 8.5% of the sample is in the top ten clones.

The rearrangement combines TRBV2 with TRBJ2-1, and 8 bases in between align with TRBD1. The input for sequencing was peripheral blood, taken 28 days after the second AZD1222 dose. The clonotype comes from an adult who received the AZD1222 COVID-19 vaccine. The nucleotide sequence reads TGTGCCAGCAGTATACAGGGGGGCTCCTACAATGAGCAGTTCTTC. Translated, this gives CASSIQGGSYNEQFF.